A single sample is the source of the 2 T cell receptor beta chains below, sequenced in a study of shared clonotypes between healthy human individuals. Profiling relied on immunoSEQ multiplex PCR, and the TCRdb table lists in-frame clones only, not all of them. The sample lists about 2 million clones, about 95% occurring once. CD45RO-negative cells were positively selected for CCR7, leaving out terminally differentiated effector memory CD45RA+ cells. Sequenced input: naive CD8+ T cells sorted from blood. Every receptor here comes from a young man in good health.

The chain links TRBV6-5 to TRBJ1-2; 7 bases are a match to TRBD1. The CDR3 contains 14 residues. J lost 8 bases, V lost 4 bases, and 10 bases had no gene match. Germline CDR1 reads MNHEY; CDR2 reads SVGAGI. CDR3 DNA: TGTGCCAGCAGTTCGACAGGGTCCGGTTACGGCTACACCTTC. The encoded protein is CASSSTGSGYGYTF.

The gene calls are TRBV7-2 and TRBJ1-1; a possible D gene is TRBD1 (6 bases). Trimming pared 4 bases from V and 4 bases from J, leaving 16 bases between. The CDR3 covers 15 residues. In germline, CDR1 is SGHTA, CDR2 FQGNSA. The CDR3 nucleotides are TGTGCCAGCAGCTGGAGGGGGTCTTTGAGCACTGAAGCTTTCTTT. It codes for CASSWRGSLSTEAFF.